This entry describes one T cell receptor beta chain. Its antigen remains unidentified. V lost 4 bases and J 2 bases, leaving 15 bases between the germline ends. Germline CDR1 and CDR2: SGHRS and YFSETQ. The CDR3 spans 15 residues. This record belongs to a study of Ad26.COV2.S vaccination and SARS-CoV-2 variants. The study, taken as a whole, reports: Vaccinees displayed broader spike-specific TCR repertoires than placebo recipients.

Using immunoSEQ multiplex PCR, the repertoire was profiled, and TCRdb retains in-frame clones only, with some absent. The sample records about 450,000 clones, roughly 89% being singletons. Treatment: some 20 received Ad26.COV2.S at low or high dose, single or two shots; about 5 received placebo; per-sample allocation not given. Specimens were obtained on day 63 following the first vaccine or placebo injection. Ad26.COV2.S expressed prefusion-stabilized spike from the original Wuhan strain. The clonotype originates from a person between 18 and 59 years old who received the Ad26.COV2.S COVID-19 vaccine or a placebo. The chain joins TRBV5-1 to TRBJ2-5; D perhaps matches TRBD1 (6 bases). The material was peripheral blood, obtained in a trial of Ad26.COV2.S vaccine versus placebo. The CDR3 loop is CASSGTDSIQETQYF. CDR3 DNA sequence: TGCGCCAGCAGCGGGACGGACAGCATTCAAGAGACCCAGTACTTC.